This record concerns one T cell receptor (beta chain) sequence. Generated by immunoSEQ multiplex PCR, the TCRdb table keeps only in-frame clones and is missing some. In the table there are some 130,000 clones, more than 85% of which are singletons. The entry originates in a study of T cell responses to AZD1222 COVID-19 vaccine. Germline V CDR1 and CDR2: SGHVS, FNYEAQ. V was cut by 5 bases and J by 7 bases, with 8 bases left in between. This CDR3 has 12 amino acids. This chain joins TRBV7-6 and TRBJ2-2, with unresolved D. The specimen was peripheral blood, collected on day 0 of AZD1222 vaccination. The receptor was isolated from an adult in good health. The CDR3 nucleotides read TGTGCCAGCAGCCCCCCGGACGGGGAGCTGTTTTTT. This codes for CASSPPDGELFF. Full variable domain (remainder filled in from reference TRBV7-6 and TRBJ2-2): GAGVSQSPRYKVTKRGQDVALRCDPISGHVSLYWYRQALGQGPEFLTYFNYEAQQDKSGLPNDRFSAERPEGSISTLTIQRTEQRDSAMYRCASSPPDGELFFGEGSRLTVL.